This T cell receptor (beta chain) was profiled in a study of shared T cell receptors in the human thymus (TCRdb year 2021). In the study overall: The study examined how the human thymus generates shared, self-reactive T-cell receptor alpha chains.

Libraries were built with the immunoSEQ multiplex PCR assay. Imported from immuneACCESS, the table was reduced by TCRdb to in-frame sequences with V and J called. These copies leave out some clones; in studies compared against another copy, an unresolved V gene accounts for under half, and the cause of the remainder is not known. The sample data list hundreds of thousands of clones, and around 87% of these were observed just once. The ten most abundant clones make up about 0.01% of the sample. This clone was found once. The specificity of this receptor is unknown. Qualities for individual bases were not recorded, and no much larger clone is one base off. V is cut by 0 bases and J by 0 bases, and the space between the germline ends is 15 bases. From the germline V gene, CDR1 is LGHNA and CDR2 is YSLEER. The CDR3 runs 18 amino acids, cysteine and phenylalanine included. Of all the DNA, just the CDR3 is kept, 54 bases in frame from base 1.

This sample was shared with a second study, whose subject was human thymus T cells. The second paper states: Donors were immunologically healthy infants undergoing open corrective cardiac surgery for congenital heart defects in Finland. Thymus tissue was obtained as surgical resects removed during corrective cardiac surgery. Both the thymic and the peripheral blood repertoires appeared to show biased V and J gene segment usage. The related research found that thymic TCR repertoires overlapped highly between unrelated individuals. The study used about 8 infant thymus samples plus four related peripheral blood samples to characterize TCR alpha and beta repertoires. The cohort included about six male and a couple of female infants, with donor ages spanning 7 to 244 days. Thymocytes were mechanically released from the tissue and were stored as pellets of about 8.5-31 million cells at -70 degrees C. Genomic DNA was extracted from frozen cell pellets with a QIAsymphony instrument. TCRB and TCRAD loci were amplified from a standardized quantity of quality-controlled genomic DNA using the immunoSEQ multiplex PCR assay. Amplicons spanned the V(D)J region at a length sufficient to cover the CDR3 and identify V and J genes. The commercial immunoSEQ service was used to sequence amplicons on an Illumina platform. Corrections for primer bias and sequencing errors followed previously described methods, while TCRAD and TCRB definitions were based on the IMGT database. Repertoires were analysed with immunoSEQ Analyzer 3.0 and VDJTools, covering basic statistics, V/J segment usage, diversity estimates, rarefaction and pairwise overlap. Chao1, ChaoE, Efron-Thisted, Shannon and inverse Simpson indices were used to estimate diversity, which was also estimated on datasets down-sampled to the smallest sample. Repertoire overlap used strict matching of CDR3 nucleotide sequence, V gene and J gene, with Jaccard-based multidimensional scaling clustering. Thymus samples yielded on average approximately 840,000 unique TCRB clonotypes, compared with some 89,000 from blood samples.

Sequenced material: thymocytes. The receptor chain draws on TRBV4-3 and TRBJ2-1; the D region possibly corresponds to TRBD1 (5 bases align). The receptor was isolated from a boy less than two years old with a congenital heart defect. Donor details come from another sample of the same person, matched by shared clones. The DNA sequence is given as TGCGCCAGCAGCCAAGAAACGATTGGGGCTAGCTCCTACAATGAGCAGTTCTTC. The translation is CASSQETIGASSYNEQFF.